Presented here are 26 T cell receptor beta chains from one specimen sequenced in a study of blood T cell repertoires in COVID-19. The repertoire was sequenced with immunoSEQ multiplex PCR; TCRdb's copy has only in-frame clones and lacks some. The sample holds around 70,000 clones, roughly four fifths seen once. Sequencing input: peripheral blood. The source of these receptors is an older man with acute or convalescent COVID-19.

V is TRBV5-4 and J is TRBJ1-3; TRBD1 might be the D (5 bases). This CDR3 is 13 amino acids long. Germline lookup yields CDR1 SGHNT and CDR2 YYREEE (reference sequence). With 2 bases removed from V and 4 bases from J, the gap between germline ends came to 7 bases. The CDR3 sequence: CASSFSGGNTIYF. The CDR3 coding sequence is TGTGCCAGCAGCTTTTCAGGGGGAAACACCATATATTTT.

This clone was seen only a few times. This sequence joins TRBV28 and TRBJ2-5, with 12 bases matching TRBD2. CDR1 is MDHEN and CDR2 is SYDVKM in the germline V gene. The CDR3 has 18 residues. V shed 2 bases and J 2 bases; nucleotides not matched to a gene: 9. The CDR3 sequence: CASSLGATSGSGQETQYF. The CDR3 region has the DNA TGTGCCAGCAGTTTAGGGGCGACTAGCGGGAGTGGGCAAGAGACCCAGTACTTC.

V usage is TRBV9 and J usage is TRBJ2-1; 8 nucleotides align to TRBD2. Per the germline V gene, CDR1 is SGDLS and CDR2 is YYNGEE. The CDR3 spans 15 residues. J was trimmed by 3 bases and V by 3 bases; bases with no gene match: 5. The CDR3 sequence: CASSAASGHYNEQFF. The CDR3 nucleotides read TGTGCCAGCAGCGCCGCTAGCGGGCACTACAATGAGCAGTTCTTC.

This clone was observed a single time. This rearrangement joins TRBV28 to TRBJ2-5, with no clear D. Between the trimmed V and J ends, which lost 7 bases and 7 bases, there was a span of 19 bases. CDR1 and CDR2 (germline): MDHEN, SYDVKM. CDR3 size: 14 residues. The CDR3 protein is CASTEEGTGGTQYF. CDR3 bases: TGTGCCAGCACCGAGGAAGGTACCGGCGGGACCCAGTACTTC.

The chain couples TRBV6-5 to TRBJ2-1; D is perhaps TRBD2 (5 bases). This CDR3 comprises 13 residues. V was shortened by 7 bases and J by 5 bases, with 12 bases between the two germline ends. Germline lookup yields CDR1 MNHEY and CDR2 SVGAGI. CDR3 loop: CASIRWGDNEQFF. Here the CDR3 DNA reads TGTGCCAGCATCCGGTGGGGAGACAATGAGCAGTTCTTC.

As for this clone: Mismatch with germline at one junction end may stem from a read error. V is TRBV7-2 and J is TRBJ2-2; 8 positions match TRBD1. The V gene's germline CDR1 is SGHTA and CDR2 FQGNSA. This CDR3 spans 15 amino acids. CDR3: CASSSGQGGTGELLF. CDR3 DNA sequence: TGTGCCAGCAGCTCCGGACAGGGCGGCACCGGGGAGCTGCTTTTT.

There are a few counts of this clone. V and J are TRBV7-9 and TRBJ2-2, with D possibly matching TRBD1 (6 bases). Germline V gene lookup returns CDR1 SEHNR and CDR2 FQNEAQ (reference sequence). This CDR3 comprises 17 residues. V was clipped by 5 bases and J by 6 bases, with 22 bases between them. CDR3 amino acids: CASSTRGGQGASGELFF. As DNA, the CDR3 is TGTGCCAGCAGCACTCGAGGGGGACAAGGCGCGTCCGGGGAGCTGTTTTTT.

This chain links TRBV6-6 with TRBJ1-2; D is ambiguous. V lost 4 bases, J lost 3 bases, and 18 bases lay in between. CDR1 is MNHNY, CDR2 SVGAGI, per germline (reference sequence). This CDR3 comprises 16 residues. The CDR3 here is CASSSPPGVTDYGYTF. CDR3 coding DNA: TGTGCCAGCAGTTCCCCCCCCGGGGTTACGGACTATGGCTACACCTTC.

This clone was counted a single time. The V and J genes are TRBV4-3 and TRBJ1-3; D is undetermined. V dropped 1 base and J dropped 2 bases, with 12 bases sitting between them. Germline-derived CDR1 and CDR2 are LGHNA and YSLEER. The CDR3 has 16 residues. The CDR3 reads CASSQVYEETGNTIYF. CDR3 DNA sequence: TGCGCCAGCAGCCAAGTTTACGAGGAAACTGGAAACACCATATATTTT.

The chain couples TRBV2 to TRBJ1-1, with D unclear. Trimming stripped 5 bases from V and 0 bases from J, with 7 bases between. CDR1 SNHLY and CDR2 FYNNEI come from the germline V gene. There are 13 residues in the CDR3. DNA for the CDR3: TGTGCCAGCAGTCCAGGTTTGAACACTGAAGCTTTCTTT. Residues: CASSPGLNTEAFF.

The rearrangement links TRBV27 to TRBJ1-1, with D possibly TRBD1 on 6 matching bases. V was pared by 4 bases and J by 4 bases, with 10 bases between. This CDR3 contains 13 residues. Germline V gives CDR1 MNHEY, CDR2 SMNVEV (reference sequence). This CDR3 is CASSYQGPTEAFF. CDR3 DNA: TGTGCCAGCAGTTATCAGGGGCCCACTGAAGCTTTCTTT.

V and J are TRBV19 and TRBJ1-2, with 7 positions matching TRBD1. CDR3 size: 14 residues. Per the germline V gene, CDR1 is LNHDA and CDR2 is SQIVND (reference sequence). J lost 8 bases, V lost 10 bases, and 16 bases had no gene match. CDR3 protein: CAIEGTDERRGYTF. Written as DNA, the CDR3 is TGTGCCATTGAAGGGACAGACGAGAGACGGGGCTACACCTTC.

A few counts support this clone. The J gene is TRBJ2-5, the V gene TRBV7-2; the D gene is possibly TRBD1 (6 bases). Germline V gene sequence: CDR1 SGHTA, CDR2 FQGNSA. Trimming removed 4 bases from V and 5 bases from J, with 14 bases in between. The CDR3 contains 14 residues. CDR3 protein: CASSSYTQGETQYF. DNA of the CDR3: TGTGCCAGCAGCTCTTATACCCAGGGGGAGACCCAGTACTTC.

V is TRBV25-1 and J is TRBJ2-2; no definite D call. CDR3 length equals 17 residues. CDR1 MGHDK and CDR2 SYGVNS come from the germline V gene. Deletions cut 3 bases from V and 0 bases from J, with 14 bases between. CDR3: CASSEAAARANTGELFF. The CDR3 nucleotides are TGTGCCAGCAGTGAGGCTGCGGCCCGCGCGAACACCGGGGAGCTGTTTTTT.

The V call is TRBV28, the J call TRBJ1-1, with 7 positions matching TRBD1. Germline V lookup: CDR1 MDHEN, CDR2 SYDVKM. The CDR3 length is 14 residues. The V gene end was trimmed by 6 bases and the J gene end by 2 bases; junction bases not matched to a gene: 6. The chain's CDR3 is CASREQGRNTEAFF. CDR3 sequence (DNA): TGTGCCAGCAGGGAACAGGGGAGAAACACTGAAGCTTTCTTT.

In its sample, this clone was seen a few times. The chain carries TRBV6-6 and TRBJ2-7; D unresolved. The germline gives CDR1 MNHNY, CDR2 SVGAGI (reference sequence). V was clipped by 2 bases and J by 1 base, with 12 bases between them. This CDR3 is built from 15 residues. CDR3 region: CASSYVSRNSYEQYF. The CDR3 DNA follows: TGTGCCAGCAGTTACGTGTCGAGGAATTCCTACGAGCAGTACTTC.

The chain has TRBV19 and TRBJ2-1; TRBD2 matches at 10 bases. The trim removed 4 bases at V and 0 bases at J, leaving 3 bases unmatched. Germline values: CDR1 LNHDA, CDR2 SQIVND (reference sequence). The CDR3 has 16 residues. The CDR3 sequence is CASSTRTSGSYNEQFF. CDR3 DNA: TGTGCCAGTAGTACAAGGACTAGCGGCTCCTACAATGAGCAGTTCTTC.

The rearrangement uses TRBV28 and TRBJ2-5; 11 nucleotides line up with TRBD1. Trimming took 7 bases from V and 5 from J; bases not matched to a gene: 12. The CDR3 has 16 amino acids. Per germline, CDR1 MDHEN and CDR2 SYDVKM. The CDR3 sequence: CASTTPGQGEAETQYF. CDR3 sequence (DNA): TGTGCCAGCACCACCCCGGGACAGGGGGAGGCGGAGACCCAGTACTTC. Supplemented by reference TRBV28 and TRBJ2-5, the full variable domain reads DVKVTQSSRYLVKRTGEKVFLECVQDMDHENMFWYRQDPGLGLRLIYFSYDVKMKEKGDIPEGYSVSREKKERFSLILESASTNQTSMYLCASTTPGQGEAETQYFGPGTRLLVL.

This chain uses TRBV19 with TRBJ2-2, with 9 positions matching TRBD2. V shed 7 bases and J 4 bases; nucleotides not matched to a gene: 7. The V gene's germline CDR1 is LNHDA and CDR2 SQIVND (reference sequence). This CDR3 is built from 15 residues. The chain's CDR3 is CASNPGLASTGELFF. As DNA, the CDR3 is TGTGCCAGTAACCCAGGACTAGCGAGCACCGGGGAGCTGTTTTTT.

The chain combines TRBV25-1 with TRBJ1-4, with D maybe TRBD1 (6 bases). The germline CDR1 and CDR2 sequences are MGHDK and SYGVNS. The length of the CDR3 is 17 residues. V lost 4 bases and J lost 0, with 15 bases in between. The CDR3 loop is CASSAKLQGPTNEKLFF. The CDR3 DNA reads as TGTGCCAGCAGTGCGAAGCTCCAGGGGCCAACTAATGAAAAACTGTTTTTT.

The chain uses TRBV24-1 and TRBJ1-3; the D gene is possibly TRBD1 (5 bases). The V end was cut by 7 bases, the J end by 0 bases, with 18 bases between. Looked up from germline, CDR1 is KGHDR and CDR2 is SFDVKD. The CDR3 contains 17 residues. The DNA of the CDR3 is TGTGCCACCAGGATATGGACAAGGGTCCCCTCTGGAAACACCATATATTTT. It yields the protein CATRIWTRVPSGNTIYF.

The table lists this clone with a count of one. The chain carries TRBV29-1 and TRBJ2-3; 7 nucleotides align to TRBD2. Germline V gene data show CDR1 as SQVTM and CDR2 as ANQGSEA. The J segment lost 0 bases and the V segment lost 5 bases, leaving 8 bases of the junction unmatched. The CDR3 sequence is 15 residues long. CDR3 DNA sequence: TGCAGCGTTAAACTAGCGACGCTTAGCACAGATACGCAGTATTTT. It yields the protein CSVKLATLSTDTQYF.

V and J are TRBV19 and TRBJ2-5, with D tentatively TRBD1 (6 bases). The V end lost 0 bases, the J end lost 4 bases, and 6 bases lay between the germline ends. Germline V lookup: CDR1 LNHDA, CDR2 SQIVND (reference sequence). The CDR3 sequence is 13 residues long. For the CDR3, the DNA is TGTGCCAGTAGTATAGACAGGGGAGAGACCCAGTACTTC. Encoded protein: CASSIDRGETQYF. Variable domain in full (rest from reference TRBV19 and TRBJ2-5): DGGITQSPKYLFRKEGQNVTLSCEQNLNHDAMYWYRQDPGQGLRLIYYSQIVNDFQKGDIAEGYSVSREKKESFPLTVTSAQKNPTAFYLCASSIDRGETQYFGPGTRLLVL.

The rearrangement joins TRBV5-5 to TRBJ2-1; 9 bases map to TRBD2. With 5 bases clipped from V and 7 bases from J, the junction kept 10 bases outside the gene matches. The CDR3 runs 15 residues. The germline V gene has CDR1 SGHKS and CDR2 YYEKEE (reference sequence). For the CDR3, the DNA is TGTGCCAGCAGTGTGGCACTAGCGGGTCCTAATGAGCAGTTCTTC. Its translation is CASSVALAGPNEQFF.

V usage is TRBV24-1 and J usage is TRBJ2-2, with D possibly being TRBD1 (6 bases). In germline, CDR1 is KGHDR, CDR2 SFDVKD. Trimming removed 0 bases at V and 4 bases at J, with 17 bases between. CDR3 length: 18 amino acids. CDR3 DNA sequence: TGTGCCACCAGTGATTTGGTTTTTGGGGGCGAGGGCACCGGGGAGCTGTTTTTT. It yields the protein CATSDLVFGGEGTGELFF.

The chain combines TRBV5-4 with TRBJ2-7, with D possibly being TRBD1 (5 bases). Between the trimmed V and J ends, which lost 3 bases and 6 bases, there was a span of 13 bases. CDR3 length: 13 amino acids. Germline lookup yields CDR1 SGHNT and CDR2 YYREEE (reference sequence). The chain's CDR3 is CASSSPDSGEQYF. As DNA, the CDR3 is TGTGCCAGCAGCTCCCCCGACAGTGGCGAGCAGTACTTC. Together with reference TRBV5-4 and TRBJ2-7, the CDR3 gives the full variable domain: ETGVTQSPTHLIKTRGQQVTLRCSSQSGHNTVSWYQQALGQGPQFIFQYYREEENGRGNFPPRFSGLQFPNYSSELNVNALELDDSALYLCASSSPDSGEQYFGPGTRLTVT.